The source of this T cell receptor beta chain is a study of blood T cell repertoires in COVID-19. Study overall: Some COVID-19 samples were acute and others convalescent; all came from the United States, Italy and Spain. Sources were T cells, B-cell-depleted T cells, or PBMCs; the material itself was cDNA or gDNA.

In the original processing: Counts of nucleated cells, estimated from reference gene primer amplification, were obtained. Repertoires were generated with immunoSEQ multiplex PCR, while TCRdb's copy carries only in-frame clones and drops some. V and J calls and clone size are as listed in that table; D and trimming were resolved from the DNA. The table records roughly 170,000 clones, about 88% of them present only once. The CDR3 has 13 amino acids. Germline V gene data show CDR1 as SGHTA and CDR2 as FQGNSA. The V end was cut by 3 bases, the J end by 6 bases, with 12 bases between. This sequence joins TRBV7-2 and TRBJ2-7, with D possibly matching TRBD1 (6 bases). The sequence was obtained from a man between 60 and 70 years old with acute or convalescent COVID-19. The sequenced sample was peripheral blood. Here the CDR3 DNA reads TGTGCCAGCAGCTTCGGACAGTACCGCGAGCAGTACTTC. Amino acid sequence: CASSFGQYREQYF.